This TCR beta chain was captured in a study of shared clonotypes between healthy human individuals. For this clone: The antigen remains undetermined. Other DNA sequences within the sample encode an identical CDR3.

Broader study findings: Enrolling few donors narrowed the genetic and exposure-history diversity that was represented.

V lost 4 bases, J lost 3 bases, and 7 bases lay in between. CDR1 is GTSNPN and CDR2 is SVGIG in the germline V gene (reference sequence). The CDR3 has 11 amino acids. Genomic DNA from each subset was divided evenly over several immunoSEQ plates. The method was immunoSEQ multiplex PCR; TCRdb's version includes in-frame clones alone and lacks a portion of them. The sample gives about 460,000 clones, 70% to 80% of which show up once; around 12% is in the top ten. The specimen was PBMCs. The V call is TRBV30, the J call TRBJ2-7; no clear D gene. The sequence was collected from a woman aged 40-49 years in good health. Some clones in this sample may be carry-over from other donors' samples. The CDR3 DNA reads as TGTGCCTGGACCAACAGCTACGAGCAGTACTTC. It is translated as CAWTNSYEQYF.